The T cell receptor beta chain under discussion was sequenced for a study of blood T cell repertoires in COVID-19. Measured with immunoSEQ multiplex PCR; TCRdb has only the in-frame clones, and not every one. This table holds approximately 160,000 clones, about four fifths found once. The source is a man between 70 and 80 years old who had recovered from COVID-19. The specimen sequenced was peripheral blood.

CDR3: CASSLRLAGPYEQYF. The CDR3 DNA is TGCGCCAGCAGCCTCCGACTCGCGGGACCCTACGAGCAGTACTTC. The chain combines TRBV4-3 with TRBJ2-7; TRBD2 might be the D (6 bases). Trimming stripped 4 bases from V and 2 bases from J, with 15 bases between. CDR3 size: 15 residues. In germline, CDR1 is LGHNA, CDR2 YSLEER.